The clone carrying this T cell receptor beta chain was counted between two and nine times. The antigen remains undetermined. The data derive from a study of T-cell memory formation after mild COVID-19. Study information: Across donors, TCR clusters were largely donor specific.

This CDR3 spans 14 amino acids. Germline loops: CDR1 MGHRA, CDR2 YSYEKL. The ends lost 3 bases at V and 3 bases at J; junction bases unmatched: 4. TCRdb re-called the 5' RACE reads through MiXCR, storing one row per CDR3 protein. The sample contains approximately 190,000 distinct CDR3 sequences, around 20% of which appear only once. Findings and limits, study-wide: CD4+ contracting clones were mainly CM and EM; CD8+ ones, EMRA.

The chain links TRBV4-1 to TRBJ2-5; 7 nucleotides align to TRBD1. Source material: PBMCs or a T cell subset sorted from them (not recorded which). The TCR comes from an adult woman who had mild COVID-19 (a few samples of this study predate the infection). Cell type and time point are not known. CDR3 in DNA: TGCGCCAGCAGCCATCCTGGGACAGAAGAGACCCAGTACTTC. Translating it yields CASSHPGTEETQYF.